This is a list of T cell receptor beta chains from one sample in a study of blood T cell repertoires in COVID-19. Some clones are missing from TCRdb's copy, which holds only in-frame ones; the method was immunoSEQ multiplex PCR. The sample lists about 120,000 clones, more than 75% occurring once. Sequencing was carried out using peripheral blood. Receptors were obtained from a man aged 55 to 70 with COVID-19, enrolled during active disease. Each CDR3 is given with its conserved first and last residue. Each record gives: CDR3 DNA, CDR3 protein, clone size, D gene, J gene, V gene. The D gene is left open where the match is weak. Clone size is given for some rows only: seen once, a few or many times, or a class if the clone is expanded.

cdr3_nt: TGTGCTAGTGGTTTGGTACAGTGGAAGAACACTGAAGCTTTCTTT
cdr3_aa: CASGLVQWKNTEAFF
clone_size: .
d_call: .
j_call: TRBJ1-1
v_call: TRBV12-5

cdr3_nt: TGCGCCAGCAGTGAGTCGCAGGGTCAGACCCAGTACTTC
cdr3_aa: CASSESQGQTQYF
clone_size: .
d_call: .
j_call: TRBJ2-5
v_call: TRBV10-2

cdr3_nt: TGTGCCAGCAGTTTGACTAGCGGGAGCCGAGAGACCCAGTACTTC
cdr3_aa: CASSLTSGSRETQYF
clone_size: .
d_call: TRBD2
j_call: TRBJ2-5
v_call: TRBV7-2

cdr3_nt: TGTGCCAGCAGCCCGGGGGTCGGGGAAGAGACCCAGTACTTC
cdr3_aa: CASSPGVGEETQYF
clone_size: .
d_call: .
j_call: TRBJ2-5
v_call: TRBV5-4

cdr3_nt: TGTGCCAGCAGCGACCAAGGACTAGCGGGGGAGACCCAGTACTTC
cdr3_aa: CASSDQGLAGETQYF
clone_size: .
d_call: TRBD2
j_call: TRBJ2-5
v_call: TRBV7-3

cdr3_nt: TGTGCCAGCAGTGAGACTAGCGGGAGAGATACGCAGTATTTT
cdr3_aa: CASSETSGRDTQYF
clone_size: .
d_call: TRBD2
j_call: TRBJ2-3
v_call: TRBV6-1

cdr3_nt: TGTGCCAGCAGCAGATGGACTAGCGGGAGCAATGAGCAGTTCTTC
cdr3_aa: CASSRWTSGSNEQFF
clone_size: .
d_call: TRBD2
j_call: TRBJ2-1
v_call: TRBV6-5

cdr3_nt: TGTGCCATCAGTGCTTCTGGACAGGGCCCGTACTATGGCTACACCTTC
cdr3_aa: CAISASGQGPYYGYTF
clone_size: .
d_call: TRBD1
j_call: TRBJ1-2
v_call: TRBV10-3

cdr3_nt: TGTGCCACCAGTGATCAACAGGGGCGTCGTGGCTACACCTTC
cdr3_aa: CATSDQQGRRGYTF
clone_size: .
d_call: TRBD1
j_call: TRBJ1-2
v_call: TRBV24-1

cdr3_nt: TGTGCCAGCAGTTCGACGGGACTAGCGGGAGAGGGATACACGCAGTATTTT
cdr3_aa: CASSSTGLAGEGYTQYF
clone_size: .
d_call: TRBD2
j_call: TRBJ2-3
v_call: TRBV28

cdr3_nt: TGTGCCAGCAACGGGCCGCTACGACAGGGTTTCAATCAGCCCCAGCATTTT
cdr3_aa: CASNGPLRQGFNQPQHF
clone_size: .
d_call: .
j_call: TRBJ1-5
v_call: TRBV21-1

cdr3_nt: TGTGCCAGCAGTAACGGTGGGGGGACTGAAGCTTTCTTT
cdr3_aa: CASSNGGGTEAFF
clone_size: .
d_call: .
j_call: TRBJ1-1
v_call: TRBV25-1

cdr3_nt: TGTGCCAGCAGCGTAGCTAGCGTACTAGGTGAGCAGTACTTC
cdr3_aa: CASSVASVLGEQYF
clone_size: .
d_call: .
j_call: TRBJ2-7
v_call: TRBV7-2

cdr3_nt: TGCGCCAGCAGCACCGACAGGGCTAGCACAGATACGCAGTATTTT
cdr3_aa: CASSTDRASTDTQYF
clone_size: once
d_call: TRBD1
j_call: TRBJ2-3
v_call: TRBV5-1

cdr3_nt: TGTGCCTGGAGTAGGGGATTAACCTACAATGAGCAGTTCTTC
cdr3_aa: CAWSRGLTYNEQFF
clone_size: .
d_call: .
j_call: TRBJ2-1
v_call: TRBV30

cdr3_nt: TGTGCCAGCAGCCCTCCGGGGGGTAGAGGCACTGAAGCTTTCTTT
cdr3_aa: CASSPPGGRGTEAFF
clone_size: .
d_call: .
j_call: TRBJ1-1
v_call: TRBV21-1

cdr3_nt: TGCAGCGGAGGGGACACCTTCACCGGGGAGCTGTTTTTT
cdr3_aa: CSGGDTFTGELFF
clone_size: .
d_call: .
j_call: TRBJ2-2
v_call: TRBV29-1

cdr3_nt: TGTGCCACCAGTGATTTGAAAGGGGGTCAAGAGACCCAGTACTTC
cdr3_aa: CATSDLKGGQETQYF
clone_size: .
d_call: .
j_call: TRBJ2-5
v_call: TRBV24-1

cdr3_nt: TGTGCCAGTAGTATAGGAGGGGGGGGCACAGATACGCAGTATTTT
cdr3_aa: CASSIGGGGTDTQYF
clone_size: few
d_call: .
j_call: TRBJ2-3
v_call: TRBV19

cdr3_nt: TGTGCCACCAGTGATCCCTTAGCGGGAGTAACAGATACGCAGTATTTT
cdr3_aa: CATSDPLAGVTDTQYF
clone_size: .
d_call: TRBD2
j_call: TRBJ2-3
v_call: TRBV24-1

cdr3_nt: TGTGCCAGCAGCTTGGGCGGGACTAGTCTTGTTAATGAGCAGTTCTTC
cdr3_aa: CASSLGGTSLVNEQFF
clone_size: .
d_call: TRBD2
j_call: TRBJ2-1
v_call: TRBV5-4

cdr3_nt: TGTGCCAGCAGCCAGGGACTAGCGGGAGGTTTTGCCAAAAACATTCAGTACTTC
cdr3_aa: CASSQGLAGGFAKNIQYF
clone_size: .
d_call: TRBD2
j_call: TRBJ2-4
v_call: TRBV3-1/TRBV3-2

cdr3_nt: TGCAGCGTTGAAGATCGGGGACACTTCCAAGAGACCCAGTACTTC
cdr3_aa: CSVEDRGHFQETQYF
clone_size: once
d_call: .
j_call: TRBJ2-5
v_call: TRBV29-1

cdr3_nt: TGTGCCAGTAGTATTGGAGGAAACACTGAAGCTTTCTTT
cdr3_aa: CASSIGGNTEAFF
clone_size: .
d_call: .
j_call: TRBJ1-1
v_call: TRBV19

cdr3_nt: TGCGCCAGCAGCCAAGTTTACAGGGACGAGGGCTACACCTTC
cdr3_aa: CASSQVYRDEGYTF
clone_size: .
d_call: .
j_call: TRBJ1-2
v_call: TRBV4-1

cdr3_nt: TGTGCCAGCAGCTTTCGGGACAGGGGCTCCAATGAGCAGTTCTTC
cdr3_aa: CASSFRDRGSNEQFF
clone_size: .
d_call: TRBD1
j_call: TRBJ2-1
v_call: TRBV5-4

cdr3_nt: TGTGCCAGCAGTTACGTGGGCGCCGATGGCTACACCTTC
cdr3_aa: CASSYVGADGYTF
clone_size: .
d_call: .
j_call: TRBJ1-2
v_call: TRBV6-2/TRBV6-3

cdr3_nt: TGTGCCAGCAGCTTACGTGGGCTACACAATGAGCAGTTCTTC
cdr3_aa: CASSLRGLHNEQFF
clone_size: .
d_call: .
j_call: TRBJ2-1
v_call: TRBV7-2

cdr3_nt: TGCGCCAGCAGTGATAAACAGGGGGCACCTGGGGCCAACGTCCTGACTTTC
cdr3_aa: CASSDKQGAPGANVLTF
clone_size: .
d_call: TRBD1
j_call: TRBJ2-6
v_call: TRBV10-2

cdr3_nt: TGTGCCAGTACCTTTACAGGGAGAGACACTGAAGCTTTCTTT
cdr3_aa: CASTFTGRDTEAFF
clone_size: .
d_call: .
j_call: TRBJ1-1
v_call: TRBV19

cdr3_nt: TGCGCCAGCAGCTCCGCAGGAACCTTCAGGGGTGAAAAACTGTTTTTT
cdr3_aa: CASSSAGTFRGEKLFF
clone_size: .
d_call: .
j_call: TRBJ1-4
v_call: TRBV5-1